This record covers a single T cell receptor (beta chain). The record originates from a study of shared clonotypes between healthy human individuals. Study-wide background: Per donor, three plates held CD4 naive cells, three held CD4 memory, two held CD8 naive and one held CD8 memory.

Trimming stripped 8 bases from V and 3 bases from J, with 8 bases between. The CDR3 extends over 11 amino acids. Germline V CDR1 and CDR2: MNHEY, SVGAGI. It was CD45RO-negative cells, positively selected for CCR7, that made up naive CD8 cells, with terminally differentiated effector memory CD45RA+ cells excluded. Participating donors were healthy, HIV-negative adults free of recent acute infections or vaccinations. Original data processing: ImmunoSEQ supplied junction-only sequences lacking quality scores, so filtering was different. Clones were sequenced by immunoSEQ multiplex PCR, and TCRdb holds only the in-frame ones, with some missing. That table furnishes V, J and clone size, whereas the DNA furnished D and trimming. This table holds about 580,000 clones, roughly 98% found once.

The chain recombines TRBV6-5 with TRBJ2-7; D unresolved. What was sequenced was naive CD8+ T cells sorted from blood. This TCR was sampled from a man aged 25 to 40 in good health. Here the CDR3 reads CASGSYYEQYF. The CDR3 DNA is TGTGCCAGCGGAAGTTACTACGAGCAGTACTTC.